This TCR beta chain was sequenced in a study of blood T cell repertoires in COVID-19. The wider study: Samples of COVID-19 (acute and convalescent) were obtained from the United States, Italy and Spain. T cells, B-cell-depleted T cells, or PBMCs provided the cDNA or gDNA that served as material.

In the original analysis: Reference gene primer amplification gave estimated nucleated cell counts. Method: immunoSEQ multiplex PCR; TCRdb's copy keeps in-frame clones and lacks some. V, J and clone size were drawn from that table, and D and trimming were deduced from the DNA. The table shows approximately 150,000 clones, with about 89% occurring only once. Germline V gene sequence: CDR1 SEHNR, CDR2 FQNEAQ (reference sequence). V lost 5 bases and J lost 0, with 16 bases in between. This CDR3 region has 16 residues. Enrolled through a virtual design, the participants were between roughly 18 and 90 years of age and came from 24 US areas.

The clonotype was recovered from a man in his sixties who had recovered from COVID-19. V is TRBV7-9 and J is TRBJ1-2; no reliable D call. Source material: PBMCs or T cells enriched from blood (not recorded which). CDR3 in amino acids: CASSPSAGLTNYGYTF. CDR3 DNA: TGTGCCAGCAGCCCCTCCGCGGGGTTAACTAACTATGGCTACACCTTC.